A selection of T cell receptor beta chains follows, all from one sample in a study of PD-1 blockade in classical Hodgkin lymphoma. Clones were sequenced by immunoSEQ multiplex PCR, and TCRdb holds only the in-frame ones, with some missing. This table holds around 28,000 clones, approximately 79% found once. The source material was CD4+ T cells from blood, sampled before the fourth cycle of nivolumab. These receptor sequences come from a human donor with classical Hodgkin lymphoma. The CDR3 runs from the conserved cysteine through the conserved F or W. The D gene is left open where the match is weak. Part of the rows lack a size; the others show once, few, many or a class for expanded clones.

abundance,d_gene,len,v_gene,j_gene,CDR3nt,CDR3aa
once,TRBD1,13,TRBV18,TRBJ2-7,TGTGCCAGCTCGTCCGGGACAGGGGGCTTTCAGTACTTC,CASSSGTGGFQYF
-,TRBD1,15,TRBV19,TRBJ1-5,TGTGCCAGTCGAGACAGGGATTATAGCAATCAGCCCCAGCATTTT,CASRDRDYSNQPQHF
-,-,14,TRBV9,TRBJ1-1,TGTGCCAGCAGCGTAGTATGGGGGAACACTGAAGCTTTCTTT,CASSVVWGNTEAFF
-,TRBD1,14,TRBV19,TRBJ2-7,TGTGCCAGTAGTATATCGGGACAGGCCTACGAGCAGTACTTC,CASSISGQAYEQYF
-,TRBD1,13,TRBV9,TRBJ1-2,TGTGCCAGCAGCCGGGACAGCAACTATGGCTACACCTTC,CASSRDSNYGYTF
-,TRBD1,13,TRBV7-3,TRBJ2-7,TGTGCCAGCAGCCGTGGGACAGGCAACGAGCAGTACTTC,CASSRGTGNEQYF
few,TRBD1,13,TRBV29-1,TRBJ1-2,TGCAGCGCCCGTGGGACAGAAATCTATGGCTACACCTTC,CSARGTEIYGYTF
-,TRBD2,16,TRBV7-2,TRBJ2-7,TGTGCCAGCAGCTTAGGGACTAGCGGCAGCTCCTACGAGCAGTACTTC,CASSLGTSGSSYEQYF
-,-,14,TRBV29-1,TRBJ1-1,TGCAGCGTTGGAGTAGCCCGGTTGAACACTGAAGCTTTCTTT,CSVGVARLNTEAFF
few,-,16,TRBV5-1,TRBJ1-3,TGCGCCAGCAGCTGGTTCGCGTTGGGCTCTGGAAACACCATATATTTT,CASSWFALGSGNTIYF
-,-,13,TRBV5-6,TRBJ1-5,TGTGCCAGCAGCTTGAATTTCGGAGCTTACCAGCATTTT,CASSLNFGAYQHF
-,-,14,TRBV5-5,TRBJ2-3,TGTGCCAGCAGCTTGGGACTGCGGTCAGATACGCAGTATTTT,CASSLGLRSDTQYF
-,-,16,TRBV5-1,TRBJ2-6,TGCGCCAGCAGCCAGTCGTCCGTAACCGGGGCCAACGTCCTGACTTTC,CASSQSSVTGANVLTF
-,TRBD2,15,TRBV10-3,TRBJ2-5,TGTGCCACAAGGGCTCGCGGGGGGCTTGAAGAGACCCAGTACTTC,CATRARGGLEETQYF
few,-,11,TRBV20-1,TRBJ1-1,TGCAGTGCCAGCCTGAACACTGAAGCTTTCTTT,CSASLNTEAFF
-,-,14,TRBV7-9,TRBJ2-7,TGTGCCAGCACGCGACAGGTTAGCTCCTACGAGCAGTACTTC,CASTRQVSSYEQYF
-,TRBD2,16,TRBV9,TRBJ2-5,TGTGCCAGCAGCGTAGTTGAGCGGGGGGGACAAGAGACCCAGTACTTC,CASSVVERGGQETQYF
few,-,17,TRBV7-2,TRBJ1-4,TGTGCCAGCAGCTTACGGAGGGGGAGCGGGGCTAATGAAAAACTGTTTTTT,CASSLRRGSGANEKLFF
-,-,14,TRBV27,TRBJ1-6,TGTGCCAGCAGTTTGCGGGGGTCGAATTCACCCCTCCACTTT,CASSLRGSNSPLHF
-,-,13,TRBV29-1,TRBJ2-5,TGCAGCGTCGGCATTGGGGTGGTGGAGACCCAGTACTTC,CSVGIGVVETQYF
-,-,9,TRBV6-1,TRBJ2-1,TGTGCCAGCAGCGACAAGCAGTTCTTC,CASSDKQFF
-,-,16,TRBV12-5,TRBJ1-1,TGTGCTAGTGGTTTGCCTCTTGGGGGGGGGTATACTGAAGCTTTCTTT,CASGLPLGGGYTEAFF
once,-,16,TRBV9,TRBJ1-1,TGTGCCAGCAGCGTAGGGTCAGGGATCGAGAACACTGAAGCTTTCTTT,CASSVGSGIENTEAFF
-,TRBD2,17,TRBV7-6,TRBJ2-7,TGTGCCAGCAGCCCCAATGAGTGGCGGGGGACTTCCTACGAGCAGTACTTC,CASSPNEWRGTSYEQYF
-,-,12,TRBV6-6,TRBJ1-4,TGTGCCAGCAGTTACCGGGATGAAAAACTGTTTTTT,CASSYRDEKLFF
-,-,13,TRBV7-2,TRBJ1-5,TGTGCCAGCAGCTTATCCAGGGATCAGCCCCAGCATTTT,CASSLSRDQPQHF
few,TRBD1,12,TRBV19,TRBJ1-4,TGTGCCAGTAGTTCTAGACAGGGGCAACTGTTTTTT,CASSSRQGQLFF
-,TRBD1,16,TRBV7-9,TRBJ1-2,TGTGCCAGCAGCAGACAGGGGGCTAGGGCTAACTATGGCTACACCTTC,CASSRQGARANYGYTF
-,-,13,TRBV29-1,TRBJ2-2,TGCAGCGTCGAGGTCCAGGCCACCGGGGAGCTGTTTTTT,CSVEVQATGELFF